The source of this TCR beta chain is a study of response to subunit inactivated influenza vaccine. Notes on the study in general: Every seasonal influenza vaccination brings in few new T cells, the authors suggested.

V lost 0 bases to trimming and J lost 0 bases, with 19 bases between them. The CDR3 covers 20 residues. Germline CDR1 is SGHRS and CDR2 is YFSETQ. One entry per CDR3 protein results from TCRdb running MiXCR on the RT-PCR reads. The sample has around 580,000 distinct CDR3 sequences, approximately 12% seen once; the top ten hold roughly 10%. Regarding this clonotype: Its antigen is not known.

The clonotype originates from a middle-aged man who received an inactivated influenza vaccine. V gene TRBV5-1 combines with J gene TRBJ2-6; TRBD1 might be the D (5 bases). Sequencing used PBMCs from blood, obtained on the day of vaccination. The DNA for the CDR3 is TGCGCCAGCAGCTTGGGACAGCCCCTTCAGCTCATCTCTGGGGCCAACGTCCTGACTTTC. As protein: CASSLGQPLQLISGANVLTF.